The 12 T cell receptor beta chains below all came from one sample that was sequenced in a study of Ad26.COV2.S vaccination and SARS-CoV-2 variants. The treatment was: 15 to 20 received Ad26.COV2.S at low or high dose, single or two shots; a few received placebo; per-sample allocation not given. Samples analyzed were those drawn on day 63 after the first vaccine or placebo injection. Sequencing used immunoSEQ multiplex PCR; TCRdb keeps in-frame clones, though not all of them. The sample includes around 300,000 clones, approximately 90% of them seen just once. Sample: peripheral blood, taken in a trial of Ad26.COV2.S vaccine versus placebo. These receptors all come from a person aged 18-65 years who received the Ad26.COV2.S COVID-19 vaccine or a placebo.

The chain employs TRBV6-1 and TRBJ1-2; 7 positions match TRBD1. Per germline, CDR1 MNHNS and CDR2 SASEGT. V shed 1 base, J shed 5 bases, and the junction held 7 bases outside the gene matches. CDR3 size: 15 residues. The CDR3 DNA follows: TGTGCCAGCAGTGAAGGAACAGGGGCAGGTTATGGCTACACCTTC. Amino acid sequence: CASSEGTGAGYGYTF.

The CDR3: CASSSVRGSSYNEQFF. CDR3 in DNA: TGTGCCAGCAGCTCGGTGCGGGGGAGCTCCTACAATGAGCAGTTCTTC. This rearrangement joins TRBV7-9 to TRBJ2-1; 7 bases align to TRBD2. The CDR3 loop spans 16 amino acids. Looked up from germline, CDR1 is SEHNR and CDR2 is FQNEAQ (reference sequence). V lost 4 bases to trimming and J lost 0 bases; unmatched junction nucleotides: 6.

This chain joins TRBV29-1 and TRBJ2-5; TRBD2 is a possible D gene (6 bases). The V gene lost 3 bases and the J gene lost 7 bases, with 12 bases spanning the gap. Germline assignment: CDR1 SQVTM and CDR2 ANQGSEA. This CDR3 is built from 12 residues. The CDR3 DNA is TGCAGCGTTGAGGGGGGTTGGATGACCCAGTACTTC. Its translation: CSVEGGWMTQYF.

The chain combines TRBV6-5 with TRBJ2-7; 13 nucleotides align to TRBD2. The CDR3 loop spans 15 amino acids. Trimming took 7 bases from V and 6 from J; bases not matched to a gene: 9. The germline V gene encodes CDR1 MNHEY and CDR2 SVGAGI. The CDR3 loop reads CASIGLAGVKGEQYF. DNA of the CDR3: TGTGCCAGCATCGGACTAGCGGGAGTCAAAGGCGAGCAGTACTTC.

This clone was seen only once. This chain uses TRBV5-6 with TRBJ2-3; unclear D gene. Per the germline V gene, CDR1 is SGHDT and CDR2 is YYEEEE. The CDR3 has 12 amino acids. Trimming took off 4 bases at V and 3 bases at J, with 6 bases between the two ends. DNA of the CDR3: TGTGCCAGCAGCATAGGTACAGATACGCAGTATTTT. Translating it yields CASSIGTDTQYF.

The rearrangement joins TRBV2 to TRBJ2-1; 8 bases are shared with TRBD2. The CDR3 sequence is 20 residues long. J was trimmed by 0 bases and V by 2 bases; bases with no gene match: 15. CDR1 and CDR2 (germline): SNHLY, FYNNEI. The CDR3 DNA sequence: TGTGCCAGCAGTGAACCAGCGGGAGTTCATTTTCTCTTCTCCTACAATGAGCAGTTCTTC. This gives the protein CASSEPAGVHFLFSYNEQFF.

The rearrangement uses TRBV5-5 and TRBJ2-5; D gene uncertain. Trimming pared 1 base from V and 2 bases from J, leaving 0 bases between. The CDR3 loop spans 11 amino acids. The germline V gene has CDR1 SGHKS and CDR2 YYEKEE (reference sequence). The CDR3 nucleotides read TGTGCCAGCAGCTTGCAAGAGACCCAGTACTTC. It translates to CASSLQETQYF.

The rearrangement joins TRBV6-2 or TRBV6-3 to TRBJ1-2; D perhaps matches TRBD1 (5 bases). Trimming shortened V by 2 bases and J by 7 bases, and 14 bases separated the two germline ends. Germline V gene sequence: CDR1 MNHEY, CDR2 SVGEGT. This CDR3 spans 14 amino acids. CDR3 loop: CASSYTGLLGGYTF. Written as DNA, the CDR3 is TGTGCCAGCAGTTACACAGGTCTCCTCGGTGGCTACACCTTC.

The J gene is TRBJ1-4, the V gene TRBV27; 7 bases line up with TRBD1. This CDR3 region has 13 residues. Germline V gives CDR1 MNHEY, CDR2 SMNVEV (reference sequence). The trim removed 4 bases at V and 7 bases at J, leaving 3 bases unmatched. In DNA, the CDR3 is TGTGCCAGCAGTTCAGGGACAGCTGAAAAACTGTTTTTT. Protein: CASSSGTAEKLFF.

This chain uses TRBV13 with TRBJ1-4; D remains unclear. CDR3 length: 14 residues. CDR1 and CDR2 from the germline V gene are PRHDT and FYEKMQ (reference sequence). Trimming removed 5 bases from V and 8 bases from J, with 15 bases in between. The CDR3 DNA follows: TGTGCCAGCAGCGCCGAGCGTCCCTCCGAAAAACTGTTTTTT. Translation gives CASSAERPSEKLFF.

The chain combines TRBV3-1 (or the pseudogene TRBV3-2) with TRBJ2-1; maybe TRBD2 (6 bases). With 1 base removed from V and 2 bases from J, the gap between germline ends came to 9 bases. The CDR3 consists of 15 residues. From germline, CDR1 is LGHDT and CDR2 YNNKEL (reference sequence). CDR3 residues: CASSQVWTTYNEQFF. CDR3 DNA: TGTGCCAGCAGCCAAGTTTGGACTACCTACAATGAGCAGTTCTTC.

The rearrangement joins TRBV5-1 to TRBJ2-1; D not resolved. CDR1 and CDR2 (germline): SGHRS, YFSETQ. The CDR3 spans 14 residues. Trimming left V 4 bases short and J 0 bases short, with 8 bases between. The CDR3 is CASSELSSYNEQFF. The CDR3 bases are TGCGCCAGCAGCGAACTTTCCTCCTACAATGAGCAGTTCTTC.